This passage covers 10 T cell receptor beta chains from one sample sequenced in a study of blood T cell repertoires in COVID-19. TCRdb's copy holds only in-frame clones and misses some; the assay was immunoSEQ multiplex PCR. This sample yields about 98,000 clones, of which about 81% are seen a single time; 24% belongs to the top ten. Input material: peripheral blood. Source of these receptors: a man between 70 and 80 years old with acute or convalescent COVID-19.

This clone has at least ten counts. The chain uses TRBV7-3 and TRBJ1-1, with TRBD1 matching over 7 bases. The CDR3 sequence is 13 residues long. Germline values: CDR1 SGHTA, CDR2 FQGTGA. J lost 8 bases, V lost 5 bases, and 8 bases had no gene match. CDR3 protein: CASSLGGTAEAFF. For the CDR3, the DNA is TGTGCCAGCAGCCTAGGAGGGACAGCCGAAGCTTTCTTT.

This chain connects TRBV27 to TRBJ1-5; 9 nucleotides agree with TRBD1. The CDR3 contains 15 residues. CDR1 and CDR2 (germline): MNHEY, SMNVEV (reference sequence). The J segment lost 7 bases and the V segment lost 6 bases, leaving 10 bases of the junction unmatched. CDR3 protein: CASSRTGGGYQPQHF. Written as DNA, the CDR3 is TGTGCCAGCAGCCGAACAGGGGGCGGTTACCAGCCCCAGCATTTT.

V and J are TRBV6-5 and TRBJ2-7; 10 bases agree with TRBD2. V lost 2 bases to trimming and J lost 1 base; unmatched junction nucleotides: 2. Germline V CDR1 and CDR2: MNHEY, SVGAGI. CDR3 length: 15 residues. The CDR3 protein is CASSYGAGGSYEQYF. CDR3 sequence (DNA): TGTGCCAGCAGTTACGGAGCGGGGGGGTCCTACGAGCAGTACTTC.

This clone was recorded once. The DNA for the CDR3 is TGTGCCAGCAGCTTAATGGGGAGGGACGGCGGCCACAACTATGGCTACACCTTC. Translated, it gives CASSLMGRDGGHNYGYTF. The chain is built from TRBV7-9 and TRBJ1-2; D is possibly TRBD1 (5 bases). Germline V gives CDR1 SEHNR, CDR2 FQNEAQ (reference sequence). This CDR3 spans 18 amino acids. Trimming removed 2 bases from V and 2 bases from J, with 21 bases in between.

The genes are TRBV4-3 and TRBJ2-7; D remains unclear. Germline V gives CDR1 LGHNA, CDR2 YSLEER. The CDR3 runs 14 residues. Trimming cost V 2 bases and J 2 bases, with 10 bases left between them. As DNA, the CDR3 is TGCGCCAGCAGCCAATGGCCCCAGGCCTACGAGCAGTACTTC. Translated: CASSQWPQAYEQYF.

The DNA for the CDR3 is TGCGCCAGCAGCTCTCCGGGACTAGGAGGCTACGAGCAGTACTTC. Its translation: CASSSPGLGGYEQYF. V and J are TRBV5-1 and TRBJ2-7; 8 bases line up with TRBD2. The CDR3 runs to 15 residues. Germline V gene data show CDR1 as SGHRS and CDR2 as YFSETQ. J gave up 3 bases and V 3 bases, and 8 bases lay outside the gene matches.

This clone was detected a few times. The CDR3 loop is CASSSDHGPYGYTF. CDR3 in DNA: TGTGCCAGCAGCTCGGATCATGGGCCCTATGGCTACACCTTC. This chain joins TRBV27 and TRBJ1-2, with no clear D. The CDR3 covers 14 residues. The V and J ends lost 6 bases and 4 bases respectively, with 15 bases between them. Germline V gene sequence: CDR1 MNHEY, CDR2 SMNVEV (reference sequence).

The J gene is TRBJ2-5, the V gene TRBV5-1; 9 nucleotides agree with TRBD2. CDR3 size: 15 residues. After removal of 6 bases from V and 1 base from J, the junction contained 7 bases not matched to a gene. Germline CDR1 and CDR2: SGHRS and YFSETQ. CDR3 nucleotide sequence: TGCGCCAGCACCATTCTAGCGGGGCGCCAAGAGACCCAGTACTTC. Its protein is CASTILAGRQETQYF.

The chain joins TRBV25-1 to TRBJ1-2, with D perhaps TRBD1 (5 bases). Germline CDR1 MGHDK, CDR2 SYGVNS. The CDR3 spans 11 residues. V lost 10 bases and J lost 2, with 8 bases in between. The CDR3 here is CATRENYGYTF. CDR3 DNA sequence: TGTGCCACCAGGGAGAACTATGGCTACACCTTC.

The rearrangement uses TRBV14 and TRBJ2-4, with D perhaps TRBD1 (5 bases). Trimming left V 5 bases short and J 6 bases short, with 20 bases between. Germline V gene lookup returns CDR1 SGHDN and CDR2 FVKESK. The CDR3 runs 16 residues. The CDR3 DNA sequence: TGTGCCAGCAGCGCCCACAGGTTGGTAGATAGAAACATTCAGTACTTC. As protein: CASSAHRLVDRNIQYF.